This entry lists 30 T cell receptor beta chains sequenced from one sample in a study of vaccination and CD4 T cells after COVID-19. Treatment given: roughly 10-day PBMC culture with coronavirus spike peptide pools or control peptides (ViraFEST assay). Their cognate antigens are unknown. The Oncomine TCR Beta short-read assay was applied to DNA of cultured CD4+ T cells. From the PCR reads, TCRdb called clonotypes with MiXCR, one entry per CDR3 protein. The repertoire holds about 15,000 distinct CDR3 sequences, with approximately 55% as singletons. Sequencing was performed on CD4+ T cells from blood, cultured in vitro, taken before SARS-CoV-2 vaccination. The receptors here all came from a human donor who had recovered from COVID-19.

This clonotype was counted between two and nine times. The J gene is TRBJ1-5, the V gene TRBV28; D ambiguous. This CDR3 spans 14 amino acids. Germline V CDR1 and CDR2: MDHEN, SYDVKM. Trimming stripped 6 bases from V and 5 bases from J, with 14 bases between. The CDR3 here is CASRYLGFDQPQHF. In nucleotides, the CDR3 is TGTGCCAGCAGGTATCTAGGGTTTGATCAGCCCCAGCATTTT.

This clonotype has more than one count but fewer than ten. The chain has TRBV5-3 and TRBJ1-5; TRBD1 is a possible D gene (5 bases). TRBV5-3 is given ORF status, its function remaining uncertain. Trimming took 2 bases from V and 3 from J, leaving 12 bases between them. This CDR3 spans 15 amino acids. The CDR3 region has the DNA TGTGCCAGAAGCTTCCCCGACAGCAACAATCAGCCCCAGCATTTT. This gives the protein CARSFPDSNNQPQHF.

CDR3 bases: TGTGCCTGGAGTGGGGACAGGCATGCCTCTGAAGCTTTCTTT. This gives the protein CAWSGDRHASEAFF. The rearrangement uses TRBV30 and TRBJ1-1, with 8 bases fitting TRBD1. The ends lost 1 base at V and 6 bases at J; junction bases unmatched: 7. CDR1 GTSNPN and CDR2 SVGIG come from the germline V gene (reference sequence). The length of the CDR3 is 14 residues.

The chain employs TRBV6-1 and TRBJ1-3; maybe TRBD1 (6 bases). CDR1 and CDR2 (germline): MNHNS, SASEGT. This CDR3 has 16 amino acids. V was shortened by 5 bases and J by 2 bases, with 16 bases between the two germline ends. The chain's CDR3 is CASSHRDRQAGNTIYF. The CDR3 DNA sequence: TGTGCCAGCAGTCACCGCGACAGACAGGCTGGAAACACCATATATTTT.

In nucleotides, the CDR3 is TGTGCCAGCAGTTTATCCTCACAGGGTGAAGAGACCCAGTACTTC. Protein product: CASSLSSQGEETQYF. This chain uses TRBV7-2 with TRBJ2-5, with D possibly being TRBD1 (6 bases). Trimming removed 6 bases from V and 3 bases from J, with 17 bases in between. Germline V gene lookup returns CDR1 SGHTA and CDR2 FQGNSA. This CDR3 region has 15 residues.

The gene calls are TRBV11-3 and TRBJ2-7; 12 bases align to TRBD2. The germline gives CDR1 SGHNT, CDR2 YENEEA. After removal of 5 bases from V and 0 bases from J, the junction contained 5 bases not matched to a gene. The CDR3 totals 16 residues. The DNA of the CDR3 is TGTGCCAGCAGCCTAGCGGGGGGGTTCAGCTCCTACGAGCAGTACTTC. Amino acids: CASSLAGGFSSYEQYF.

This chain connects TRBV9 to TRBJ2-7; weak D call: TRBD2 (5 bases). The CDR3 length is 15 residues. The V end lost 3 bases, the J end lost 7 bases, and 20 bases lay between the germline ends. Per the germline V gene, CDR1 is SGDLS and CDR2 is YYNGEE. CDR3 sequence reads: CASSAEPTSTREQYF. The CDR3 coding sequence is TGTGCCAGCAGCGCGGAGCCAACTAGTACGCGGGAGCAGTACTTC.

In DNA, the CDR3 is TGCGCCAGCAGTGAGTCGTTTGGGGGCCAAGCTTTCTTT. Its protein is CASSESFGGQAFF. This chain joins TRBV10-2 and TRBJ1-1; TRBD1 is a possible D gene (6 bases). Trimming removed 0 bases from V and 9 bases from J, with 11 bases in between. The CDR3 runs 13 residues. Germline lookup yields CDR1 WSHSY and CDR2 SAAADI.

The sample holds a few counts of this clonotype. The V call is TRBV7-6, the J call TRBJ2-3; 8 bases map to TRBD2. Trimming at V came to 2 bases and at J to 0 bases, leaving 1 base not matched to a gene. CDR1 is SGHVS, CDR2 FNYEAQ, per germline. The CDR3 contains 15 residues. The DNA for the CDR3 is TGTGCCAGCAGCTTATTAGCGGGGAGCACAGATACGCAGTATTTT. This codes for CASSLLAGSTDTQYF.

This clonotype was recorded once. The CDR3 reads CASGRSYNEQFF. The DNA for the CDR3 is TGTGCCAGTGGGAGATCCTACAATGAGCAGTTCTTC. The chain joins TRBV5-4 to TRBJ2-1; weak D call: TRBD2 (5 bases). CDR1 and CDR2 from the germline V gene are SGHNT and YYREEE (reference sequence). Trimming stripped 8 bases from V and 1 base from J, with 7 bases between. The CDR3 is 12 amino acids.

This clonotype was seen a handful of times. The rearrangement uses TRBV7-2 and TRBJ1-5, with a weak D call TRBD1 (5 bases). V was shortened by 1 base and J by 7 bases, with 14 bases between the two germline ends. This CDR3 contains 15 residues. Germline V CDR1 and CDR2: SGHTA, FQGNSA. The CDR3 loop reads CASSLELGVRQPQHF. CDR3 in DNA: TGTGCCAGCAGCTTAGAATTGGGGGTCCGACAGCCCCAGCATTTT.

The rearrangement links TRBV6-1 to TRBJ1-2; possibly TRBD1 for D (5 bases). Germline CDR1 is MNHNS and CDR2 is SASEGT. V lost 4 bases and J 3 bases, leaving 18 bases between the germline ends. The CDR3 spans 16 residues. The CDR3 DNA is TGTGCCAGCAGTGCACCTCCAGGGCGCGGCGACTATGGCTACACCTTC. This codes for CASSAPPGRGDYGYTF.

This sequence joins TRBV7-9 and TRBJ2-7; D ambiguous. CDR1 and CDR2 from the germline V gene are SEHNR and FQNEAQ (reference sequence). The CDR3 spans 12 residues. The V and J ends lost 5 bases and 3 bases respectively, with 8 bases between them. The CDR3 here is CASSPNIYEQYF. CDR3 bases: TGTGCCAGCAGCCCAAACATCTACGAGCAGTACTTC.

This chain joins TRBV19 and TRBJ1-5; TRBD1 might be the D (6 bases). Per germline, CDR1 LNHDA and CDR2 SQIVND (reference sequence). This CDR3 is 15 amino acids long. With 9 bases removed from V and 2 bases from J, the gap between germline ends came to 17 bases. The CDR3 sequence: CASPHTRQGNQPQHF. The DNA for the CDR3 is TGTGCCAGCCCCCACACGCGACAGGGCAATCAGCCCCAGCATTTT.

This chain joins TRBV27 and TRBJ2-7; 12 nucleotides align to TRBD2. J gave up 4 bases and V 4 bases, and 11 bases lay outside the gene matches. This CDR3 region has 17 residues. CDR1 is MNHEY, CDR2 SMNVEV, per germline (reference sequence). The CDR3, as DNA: TGTGCCAGCAGTTCCGACCTAGCGGGAGGGTTATTGTACGAGCAGTACTTC. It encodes CASSSDLAGGLLYEQYF.

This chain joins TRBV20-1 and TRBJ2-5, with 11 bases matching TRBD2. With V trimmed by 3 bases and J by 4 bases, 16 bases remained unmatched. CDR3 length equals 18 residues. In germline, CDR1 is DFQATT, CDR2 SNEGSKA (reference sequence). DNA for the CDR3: TGCAGTGCTAGCAAGGATGATAGCGGGGGGGGAATCGGAGAGACCCAGTACTTC. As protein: CSASKDDSGGGIGETQYF.

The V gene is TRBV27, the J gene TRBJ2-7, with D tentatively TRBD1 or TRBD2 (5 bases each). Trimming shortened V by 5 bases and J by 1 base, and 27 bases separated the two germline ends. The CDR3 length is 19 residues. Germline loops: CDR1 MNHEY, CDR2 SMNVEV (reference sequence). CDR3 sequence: CASSPWGTGAETWSYEQYF. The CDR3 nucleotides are TGTGCCAGCAGTCCCTGGGGAACCGGGGCAGAGACGTGGTCCTACGAGCAGTACTTC.

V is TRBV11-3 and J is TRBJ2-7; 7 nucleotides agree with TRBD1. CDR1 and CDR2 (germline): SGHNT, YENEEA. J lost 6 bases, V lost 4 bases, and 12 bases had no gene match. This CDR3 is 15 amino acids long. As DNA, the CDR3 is TGTGCCAGCAGCTGGACCGGGACAGTCTCCAGCGAGCAGTACTTC. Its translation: CASSWTGTVSSEQYF.

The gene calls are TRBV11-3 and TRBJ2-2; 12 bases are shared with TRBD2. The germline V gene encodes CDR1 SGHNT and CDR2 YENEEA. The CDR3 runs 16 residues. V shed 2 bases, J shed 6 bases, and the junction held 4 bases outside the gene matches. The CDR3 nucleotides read TGTGCCAGCAGCTTAACACTAGCGGGAGGTCCCGGGGAGCTGTTTTTT. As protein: CASSLTLAGGPGELFF.

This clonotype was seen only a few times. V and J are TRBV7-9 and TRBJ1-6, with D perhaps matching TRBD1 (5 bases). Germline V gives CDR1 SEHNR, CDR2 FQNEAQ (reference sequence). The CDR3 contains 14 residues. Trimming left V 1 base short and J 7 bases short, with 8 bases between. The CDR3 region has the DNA TGTGCCAGCAGCTTAGGAGGGACCAATTCACCCCTCCACTTT. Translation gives CASSLGGTNSPLHF.

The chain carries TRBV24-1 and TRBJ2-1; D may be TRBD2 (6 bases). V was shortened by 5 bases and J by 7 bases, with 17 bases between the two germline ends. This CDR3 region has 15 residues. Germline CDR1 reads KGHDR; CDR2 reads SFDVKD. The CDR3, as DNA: TGTGCCACCAGTGGTCCGGGCCCCCGGGGGAATGAGCAGTTCTTC. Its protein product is CATSGPGPRGNEQFF.

The CDR3 DNA is TGTGCCAGCAGTTATGAGGGAGTTGCGCAGTATTTT. It specifies CASSYEGVAQYF. The chain combines TRBV6-2 or TRBV6-3 with TRBJ2-3; D might be TRBD2 (5 bases). The CDR3 runs 12 residues. Trimming stripped 3 bases from V and 10 bases from J, with 11 bases between. CDR1 MNHEY and CDR2 SVGEGT come from the germline V gene.

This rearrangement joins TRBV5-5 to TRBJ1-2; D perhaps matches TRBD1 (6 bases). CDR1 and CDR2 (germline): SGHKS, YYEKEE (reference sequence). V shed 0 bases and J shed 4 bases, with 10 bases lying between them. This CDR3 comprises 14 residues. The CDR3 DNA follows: TGTGCCAGCAGCTTGGCGGCAGGGGTCTATGGCTACACCTTC. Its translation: CASSLAAGVYGYTF.

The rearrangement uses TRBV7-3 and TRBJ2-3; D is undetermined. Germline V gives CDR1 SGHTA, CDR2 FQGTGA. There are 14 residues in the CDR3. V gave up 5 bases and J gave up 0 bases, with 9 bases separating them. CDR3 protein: CASSALSSTDTQYF. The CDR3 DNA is TGTGCCAGCAGCGCCCTGAGTAGCACAGATACGCAGTATTTT.

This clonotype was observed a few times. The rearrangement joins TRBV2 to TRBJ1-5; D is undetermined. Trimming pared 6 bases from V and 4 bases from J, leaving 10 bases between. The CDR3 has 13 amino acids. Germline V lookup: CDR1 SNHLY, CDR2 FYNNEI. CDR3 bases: TGTGCCAGCAGGAACGAGATTAATCAGCCCCAGCATTTT. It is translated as CASRNEINQPQHF. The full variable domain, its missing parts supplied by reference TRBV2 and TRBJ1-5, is EPEVTQTPSHQVTQMGQEVILRCVPISNHLYFYWYRQILGQKVEFLVSFYNNEISEKSEIFDDQFSVERPDGSNFTLKIRSTKLEDSAMYFCASRNEINQPQHFGDGTRLSIL.

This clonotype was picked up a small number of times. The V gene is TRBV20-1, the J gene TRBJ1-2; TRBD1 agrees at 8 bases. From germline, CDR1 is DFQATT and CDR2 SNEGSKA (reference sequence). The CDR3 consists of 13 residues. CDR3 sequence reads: CSPHGRGQSGYTF. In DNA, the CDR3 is TGCAGCCCTCACGGCAGGGGGCAGTCCGGCTACACCTTC.

This CDR3 reads CSAKRAGRGQYEQYF. CDR3 bases: TGCAGTGCTAAGCGAGCGGGAAGGGGGCAATACGAGCAGTACTTC. The gene calls are TRBV20-1 and TRBJ2-7; D possibly matches TRBD1 or TRBD2 (7 bases each). Trimming cost V 4 bases and J 4 bases, with 20 bases left between them. The CDR3 spans 15 residues. CDR1 is DFQATT and CDR2 is SNEGSKA in the germline V gene (reference sequence).

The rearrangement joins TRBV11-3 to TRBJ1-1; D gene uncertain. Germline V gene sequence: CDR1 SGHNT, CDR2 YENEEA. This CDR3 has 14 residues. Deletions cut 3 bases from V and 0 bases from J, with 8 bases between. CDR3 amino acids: CASSFQELNTEAFF. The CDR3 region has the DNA TGTGCCAGCAGCTTTCAGGAGTTGAACACTGAAGCTTTCTTT.

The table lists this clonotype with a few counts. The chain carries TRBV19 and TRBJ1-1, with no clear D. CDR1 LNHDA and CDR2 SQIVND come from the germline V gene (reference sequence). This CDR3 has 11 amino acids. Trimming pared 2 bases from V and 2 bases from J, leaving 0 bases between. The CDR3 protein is CASSINTEAFF. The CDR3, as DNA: TGTGCCAGTAGTATAAACACTGAAGCTTTCTTT.

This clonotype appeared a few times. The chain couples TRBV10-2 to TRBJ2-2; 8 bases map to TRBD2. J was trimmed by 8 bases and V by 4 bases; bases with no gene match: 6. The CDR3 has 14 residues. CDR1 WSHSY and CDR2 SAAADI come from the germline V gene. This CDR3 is CASSASGGGGELFF. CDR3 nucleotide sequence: TGCGCCAGCAGTGCAAGCGGGGGAGGGGGGGAGCTGTTTTTT.